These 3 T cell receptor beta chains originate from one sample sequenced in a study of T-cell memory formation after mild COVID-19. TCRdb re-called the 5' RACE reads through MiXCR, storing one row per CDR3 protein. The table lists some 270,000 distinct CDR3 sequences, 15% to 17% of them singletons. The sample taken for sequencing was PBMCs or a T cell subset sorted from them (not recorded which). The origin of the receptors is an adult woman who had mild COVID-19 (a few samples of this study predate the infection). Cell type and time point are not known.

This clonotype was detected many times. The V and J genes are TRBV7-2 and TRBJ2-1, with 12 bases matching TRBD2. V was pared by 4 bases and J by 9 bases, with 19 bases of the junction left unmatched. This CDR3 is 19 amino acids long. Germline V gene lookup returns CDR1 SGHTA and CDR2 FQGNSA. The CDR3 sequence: CASSSKNLTTSGRLGEQFF. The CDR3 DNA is TGTGCCAGCAGCTCCAAGAACCTTACTACTAGCGGGAGGTTGGGTGAGCAGTTCTTC.

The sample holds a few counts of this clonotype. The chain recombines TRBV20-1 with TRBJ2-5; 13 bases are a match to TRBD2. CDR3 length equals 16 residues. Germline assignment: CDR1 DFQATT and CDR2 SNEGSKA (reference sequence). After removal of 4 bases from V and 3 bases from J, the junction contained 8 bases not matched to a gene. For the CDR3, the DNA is TGCAGTGCTAAACTACTAGCGGGGGGGTTCAAAGAGACCCAGTACTTC. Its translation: CSAKLLAGGFKETQYF.

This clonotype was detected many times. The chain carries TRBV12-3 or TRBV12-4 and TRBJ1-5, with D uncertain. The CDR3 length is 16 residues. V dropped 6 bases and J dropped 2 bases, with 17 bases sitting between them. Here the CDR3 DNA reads TGTGCCAGCAGAGCCTTCGGCCTCGGGGGCAATCAGCCCCAGCATTTT. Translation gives CASRAFGLGGNQPQHF.